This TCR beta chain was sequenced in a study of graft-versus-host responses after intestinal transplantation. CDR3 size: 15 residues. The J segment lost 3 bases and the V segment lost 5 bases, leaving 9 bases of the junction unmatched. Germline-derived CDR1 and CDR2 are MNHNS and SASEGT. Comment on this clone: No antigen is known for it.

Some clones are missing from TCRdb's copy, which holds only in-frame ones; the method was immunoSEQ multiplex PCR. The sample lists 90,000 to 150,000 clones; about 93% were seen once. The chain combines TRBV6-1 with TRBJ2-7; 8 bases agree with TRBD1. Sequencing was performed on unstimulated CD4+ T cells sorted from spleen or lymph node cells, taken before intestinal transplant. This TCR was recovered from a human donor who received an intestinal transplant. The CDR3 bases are TGTGCCAGCAGTTTGGACAGGGCCCCTCTCTACGAGCAGTACTTC. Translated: CASSLDRAPLYEQYF.